The entry that follows covers one T cell receptor (beta chain) sequence. The protocol was immunoSEQ multiplex PCR, while the TCRdb copy is restricted to in-frame clones and leaves out a portion. The sample yields around 41,000 clones, around four fifths seen once. These data originate in a study of control samples from healthy donors and cancer patients. The CDR3 spans 13 residues. The ends were cut back, 6 bases at V and 3 bases at J, with 11 bases in the middle. Per germline, CDR1 KGHSH and CDR2 LQKENI. The rearrangement uses TRBV18 and TRBJ1-2; D not certain. The specimen was PBMCs. This TCR was sampled from a woman aged 60-75 years with lung cancer. The CDR3 protein is CASSSSGDYGYTF. CDR3 in DNA: TGTGCCAGCTCCTCCTCCGGGGACTATGGCTACACCTTC.